This TCR beta chain was obtained from a study of blood T cell repertoires in COVID-19. Study as a whole: Acute and convalescent COVID-19 samples came from the United States, Italy and Spain. PBMCs, B-cell-depleted T cells, or T cells provided the cDNA or gDNA that made up the material.

This clone is termed large (0.1 to 1%). How the authors handled the data: The assay estimated nucleated cells by amplifying reference gene primers. Libraries were prepared by immunoSEQ multiplex PCR; TCRdb keeps only in-frame clonotypes and omits some of them. V, J and clone size reflect that table, while D and trimming were determined from the DNA. The sample gives roughly 200,000 clones, around 77% of which show up once; approximately 7% is in the top ten. This clonotype was sampled from a man between 65 and 79 years old with active or convalescent COVID-19. The sequenced sample was peripheral blood.

The CDR3 reads CASRRQGYTEAFF. CDR3 coding DNA: TGTGCCAGCCGGAGACAGGGATACACTGAAGCTTTCTTT. The chain joins TRBV6-5 to TRBJ1-1; 7 bases map to TRBD1. The CDR3 is 13 residues long. Germline lookup yields CDR1 MNHEY and CDR2 SVGAGI. The junction had 6 bases not matched to a gene; V was cut back by 8 bases and J by 3 bases.